This T cell receptor beta chain was profiled in a study of cytomegalovirus exposure and HLA in healthy donors. Primers: 60 Vbeta forward and 13 Jbeta reverse. Sequencing used immunoSEQ multiplex PCR; TCRdb keeps in-frame clones, though not all of them. The repertoire holds approximately 120,000 clones, with under 85% as singletons. This CDR3 has 16 amino acids. V lost 7 bases, J lost 6 bases, and 15 bases stayed unmatched. Germline assignment: CDR1 MNHNY and CDR2 SVGAGI (reference sequence). The sequence was obtained from a woman in her forties in good health and CMV-seropositive. The genes are TRBV6-6 and TRBJ2-1, with 7 bases that match TRBD1. What was sequenced was PBMCs. Here the CDR3 DNA reads TGTGCCAGCATAGAAGACGAGACAGGGAGTTTCAATGAGCAGTTCTTC. Translated, it gives CASIEDETGSFNEQFF.